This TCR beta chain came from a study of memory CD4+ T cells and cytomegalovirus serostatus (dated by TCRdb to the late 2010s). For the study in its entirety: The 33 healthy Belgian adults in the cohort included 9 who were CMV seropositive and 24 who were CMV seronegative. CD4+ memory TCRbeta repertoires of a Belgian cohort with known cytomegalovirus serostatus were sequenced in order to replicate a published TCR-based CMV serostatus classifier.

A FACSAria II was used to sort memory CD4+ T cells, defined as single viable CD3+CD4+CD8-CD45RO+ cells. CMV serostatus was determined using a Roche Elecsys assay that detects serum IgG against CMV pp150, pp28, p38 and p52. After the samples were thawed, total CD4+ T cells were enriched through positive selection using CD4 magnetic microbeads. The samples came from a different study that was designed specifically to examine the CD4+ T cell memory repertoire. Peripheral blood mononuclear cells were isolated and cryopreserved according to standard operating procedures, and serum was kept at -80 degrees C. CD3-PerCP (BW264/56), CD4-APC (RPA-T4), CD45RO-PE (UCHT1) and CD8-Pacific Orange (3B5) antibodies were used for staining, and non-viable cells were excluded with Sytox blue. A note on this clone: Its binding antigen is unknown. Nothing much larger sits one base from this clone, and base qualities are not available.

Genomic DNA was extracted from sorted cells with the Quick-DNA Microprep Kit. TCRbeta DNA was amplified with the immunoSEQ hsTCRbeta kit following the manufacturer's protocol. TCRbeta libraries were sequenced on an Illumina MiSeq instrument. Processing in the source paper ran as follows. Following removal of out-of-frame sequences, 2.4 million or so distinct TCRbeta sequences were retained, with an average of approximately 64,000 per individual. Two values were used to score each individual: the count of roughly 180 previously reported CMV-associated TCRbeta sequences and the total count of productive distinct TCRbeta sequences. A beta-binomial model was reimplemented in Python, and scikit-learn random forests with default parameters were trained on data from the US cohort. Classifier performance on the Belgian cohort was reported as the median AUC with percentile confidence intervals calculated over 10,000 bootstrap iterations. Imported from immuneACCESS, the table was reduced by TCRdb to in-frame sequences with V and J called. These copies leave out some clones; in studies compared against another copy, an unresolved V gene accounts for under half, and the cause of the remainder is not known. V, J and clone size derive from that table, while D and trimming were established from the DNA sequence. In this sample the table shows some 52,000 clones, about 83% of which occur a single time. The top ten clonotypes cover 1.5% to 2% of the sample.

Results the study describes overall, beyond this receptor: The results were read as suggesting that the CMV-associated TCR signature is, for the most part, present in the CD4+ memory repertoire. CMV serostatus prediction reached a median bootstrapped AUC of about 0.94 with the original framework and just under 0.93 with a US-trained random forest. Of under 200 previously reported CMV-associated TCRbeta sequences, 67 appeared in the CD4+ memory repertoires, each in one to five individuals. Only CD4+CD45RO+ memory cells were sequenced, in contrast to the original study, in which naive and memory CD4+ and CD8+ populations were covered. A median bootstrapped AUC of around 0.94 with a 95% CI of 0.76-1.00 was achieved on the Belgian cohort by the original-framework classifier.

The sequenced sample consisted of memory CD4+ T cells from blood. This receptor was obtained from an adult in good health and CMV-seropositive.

The CDR3 has the sequence CAIRPGGGTGELFF. At the DNA level, the sequence is TGTGCCATCAGGCCAGGGGGAGGCACCGGGGAGCTGTTTTTT. The chain is assembled from TRBV10-3 and TRBJ2-2; matching of 7 bases hints at TRBD1 as the D gene. Based on the germline V gene, the CDR1 and CDR2 sequences are ENHRY and SYGVKD. V loses 6 bases of germline sequence and J loses 4 bases, and the interval between the two ends is 12 bases. The CDR3 covers 14 residues, taking in both the cysteine and the phenylalanine. The only DNA kept is the CDR3, 42 bases in frame from the first base.